This T cell receptor (beta chain) appears in the sequencing data of a study of Ad26.COV2.S vaccination and SARS-CoV-2 variants. As for the study in general: By the intramuscular route, Ad26.COV2.S was given once, or twice 56 days apart. Whole-study results and caveats: Breadth of non-spike TCRs did not differ between vaccinees and placebo recipients.

The CDR3 is 13 amino acids. Per the germline V gene, CDR1 is SEHNR and CDR2 is FQNEAQ (reference sequence). V gave up 2 bases and J gave up 6 bases, with 7 bases separating them. Repertoires were generated with immunoSEQ multiplex PCR, while TCRdb's copy carries only in-frame clones and drops some. In the table there are over 450,000 clones, 80% to 90% of which are singletons. A few counts support this clone. The antigen remains undetermined. Noted treatment: some 19 received Ad26.COV2.S at low or high dose, single or two shots; about five received placebo; per-sample allocation not given. At day 63 after the first vaccine or placebo injection, samples were drawn. Donation was by an adult aged 18-55 years who was in Boston.

This material consisted of peripheral blood, taken in a trial of Ad26.COV2.S vaccine versus placebo. The TCR was taken from a person between 18 and 65 years old who received the Ad26.COV2.S COVID-19 vaccine or a placebo. This rearrangement joins TRBV7-9 to TRBJ2-2; D call uncertain. CDR3 sequence reads: CASSLRGSGELFF. In DNA form, the CDR3 reads TGTGCCAGCAGCTTACGTGGGTCCGGGGAGCTGTTTTTT.